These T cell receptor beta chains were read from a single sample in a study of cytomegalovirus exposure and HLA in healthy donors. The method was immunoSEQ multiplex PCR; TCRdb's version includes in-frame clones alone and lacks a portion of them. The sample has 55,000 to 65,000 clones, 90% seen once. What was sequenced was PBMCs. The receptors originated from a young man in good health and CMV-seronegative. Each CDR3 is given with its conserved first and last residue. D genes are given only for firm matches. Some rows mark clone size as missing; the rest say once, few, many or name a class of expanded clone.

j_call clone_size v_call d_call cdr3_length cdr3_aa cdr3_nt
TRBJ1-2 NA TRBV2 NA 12 CASRGLFSGYTF TGTGCCAGCAGGGGCCTCTTCTCTGGCTACACCTTC
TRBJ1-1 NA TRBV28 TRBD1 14 CASITTGGITEAFF TGTGCCAGCATCACGACAGGGGGCATCACTGAAGCTTTCTTT
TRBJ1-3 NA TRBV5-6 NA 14 CASSLGGSGNTIYF TGTGCCAGCAGCTTGGGAGGGTCCGGAAACACCATATATTTT
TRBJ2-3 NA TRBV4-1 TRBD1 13 CASSQDETGTQYF TGCGCCAGCAGCCAAGATGAGACAGGGACGCAGTATTTT
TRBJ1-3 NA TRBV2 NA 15 CASSFDTRSGNTIYF TGTGCCAGCAGCTTTGACACACGCTCTGGAAACACCATATATTTT
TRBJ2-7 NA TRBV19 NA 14 CASQHADRPYEQYF TGTGCCAGTCAACACGCGGACAGACCCTACGAGCAGTACTTC
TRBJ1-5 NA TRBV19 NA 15 CASGRTVILNQPQHF TGTGCCAGCGGAAGGACAGTAATCTTGAACCAGCCCCAGCATTTT
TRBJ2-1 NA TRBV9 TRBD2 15 CASSQAGAGYNEQFF TGTGCCAGCAGCCAAGCGGGAGCCGGGTACAATGAGCAGTTCTTC
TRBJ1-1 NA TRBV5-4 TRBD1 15 CASRSVGTGVSEAFF TGTGCCAGCAGGAGCGTTGGGACAGGGGTTAGTGAAGCTTTCTTT
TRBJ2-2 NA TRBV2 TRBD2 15 CASSELAGSRGELFF TGTGCCAGCAGTGAACTAGCGGGATCGCGTGGGGAGCTGTTTTTT
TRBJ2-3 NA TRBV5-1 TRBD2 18 CASHTGLAGGPRADTQYF TGCGCCAGCCACACTGGACTAGCGGGAGGGCCTCGGGCAGATACGCAGTATTTT
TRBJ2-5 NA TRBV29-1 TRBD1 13 CSVDFRGPETQYF TGCAGCGTTGACTTCAGGGGGCCGGAGACCCAGTACTTC
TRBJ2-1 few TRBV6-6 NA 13 CASSGGMSKIWFF TGTGCCAGCAGCGGAGGGATGTCCAAAATTTGGTTCTTC
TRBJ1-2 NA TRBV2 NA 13 CASEGGDVYGYTF TGTGCCAGCGAGGGGGGGGACGTCTATGGCTACACCTTC
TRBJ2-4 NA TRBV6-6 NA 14 CASSYTGKKNIQYF TGTGCCAGCAGTTACACAGGGAAGAAAAACATTCAGTACTTC